This T cell receptor (beta chain) appears in the sequencing data of a study of T cell repertoires in cytomegalovirus infection. Study information: CMV epitopes used comprised recently identified HLA-C-restricted ones and well-studied HLA-B-restricted ones.

Details on this clonotype: Its specificity is unknown.

Via MiXCR, TCRdb re-called the reads, giving one row per CDR3 protein. The table records approximately 310,000 distinct CDR3 sequences, roughly 25% of them present only once. CDR1 and CDR2 (germline): SGHAT, FQNNGV. The CDR3 is 14 amino acids. The V and J ends lost 6 bases and 4 bases, in that order; junction bases with no gene match: 5. Study outcomes and limitations: Carriage of CMV together with the relevant HLA was identifiable through cumulative public TCR beta family frequency. CMV-specific TCR beta clonotypes restricted by HLA-C were the ones dominating the ex vivo response.

The chain carries TRBV11-2 and TRBJ2-3; 9 bases align to TRBD1. The source was cultured PBMCs, collected from culture after CMV antigen stimulation. The receptor was derived from a human donor in good health (CMV status not recorded). Some clones in this sample may be carry-over from other donors' samples. CDR3 nucleotides: TGTGCCAGCAGTCGGGACAGGGCCCCAGATACGCAGTATTTT. Encoded protein: CASSRDRAPDTQYF.